This TCR beta chain was observed in a study of T cell clonotyping in hematopoietic cell transplantation (dated by TCRdb to the early 2020s). Looking at the study overall: Recipient samples taken before transplant were collected after cytoreduction. Recruitment of patients was conducted between late 2015 and January 2017, and follow-up was continued until late 2020 or death. A total of some 130 blood samples were gathered in the study from 35 consecutive transplant recipients along with their related donors. Overall study outcomes, separate from this receptor: After transplant, TCR diversity in recipients dropped, and pathologically expanded clonotypes climbed progressively between day 30 and day 180. Inverse Simpson Index values from donors and from recipients before transplant predicted broader TCR repertoire diversity after transplant. The sample size was limited, and CD4 and CD8 repertoire contributions could not be separated because cells were not sorted. Only a small fraction of recipient repertoires overlapped donor repertoires, with over 95% appearing de novo at the given depth.

TCR beta CDR3 regions were amplified from genomic DNA with the immunoSEQ assay, a bias-controlled multiplex PCR using V- and J-specific primers. In a second PCR step, the CDR3 amplicons were tagged with a proprietary barcode plus Illumina adapter sequences. CDR3 libraries were sequenced on an Illumina MiSeq instrument. The source study handled its data this way. immunoSEQ Analyzer 3.0 was used for export and quality control, with R Bioconductor and Immunarch used for downstream analyses. Only productive rearrangements in the normalized downsampled data set went into calculating the repertoire metrics. In the normalized cohort, clonotypes with more than 5 templates were defined as pathologically expanded. The Inverse Simpson Index served as the measure of repertoire diversity. CMV-specificity analyses were carried out on the non-normalized data set to capture all clonotypes. In its TCRdb copy, this immuneACCESS table keeps in-frame sequences only and misses some clones. Where compared with another copy, unresolved V genes explain less than half of these, and the others have no known cause. The D gene and trimming were derived from the DNA, and the V and J assignments and clone size from that table. In this sample the table shows over 15,000 clones, 60% to 85% of which occur a single time. The leading ten clones occupy around a sixth of the sample.

Details on this clone: Its antigen remains unidentified. There are no base qualities to consult, and no much larger clone falls within one base.

Taken with the paper, the label for time point translates to: recipient sample about 28 days before transplant, after cytoreduction. Blood samples were obtained from recipients approximately 28 days before transplant and at days 30, 100 and 180 after transplant. Nuclei Lysis Solution was used to extract genomic DNA from fresh or cryopreserved unfractionated peripheral blood mononuclear cells. CDR1 and CDR2 were assigned from the germline V gene (reference sequence) as GTSNPN and SVGIG. From the cysteine up to the phenylalanine, the CDR3 has a length of 16 residues. The only DNA kept is the CDR3, 48 bases in frame from the first base. V ends up 5 bases short and J 10 bases short, with an unmatched junction base count of 16.

The rearrangement combines TRBV30 with TRBJ2-1, and 11 bases in between align with TRBD2. The sequence came from a man aged 60-69 years with acute myeloid leukemia. Some clones in this sample may be carry-over from other donors' samples. The sample consisted of peripheral blood mononuclear cells, taken before stem cell transplant. The DNA is as follows: TGTGCCTGGGACGGGGTTGGTAGCGGGGGGGCCAGGGAGCAGTTCTTC. It translates as CAWDGVGSGGAREQFF.